This TCR beta chain was obtained from a study of T cell changes during pregnancy in multiple sclerosis. Assay used: immunoSEQ multiplex PCR; TCRdb lists only in-frame clones, some missing. The sample consists of over 90,000 clones, about nine tenths of them appearing once. Germline V gives CDR1 MGHDK, CDR2 SYGVNS. V was clipped by 2 bases and J by 5 bases; unmatched bases: 7. The CDR3 contains 17 residues. The sequence came from a female donor in good health, enrolled as a control in a pregnancy study. Sequenced here: peripheral blood, sampled in the second trimester of pregnancy. The chain recombines TRBV25-1 with TRBJ2-1, with TRBD2 matching 12 bases. The CDR3 bases are TGTGCCAGCAGTGAACTACTAGCGGGAGGAATCGACAATGAGCAGTTCTTC. As protein: CASSELLAGGIDNEQFF.